This T cell receptor (beta chain) appears in the sequencing data of a study of human T cells and chemical hapten exposure. Background on the study: Throughout the roughly 22-week study, diphenylcyclopropenone was applied weekly to the patients' scalps.

TCRdb reanalysed the RACE reads using MiXCR and keeps one entry per CDR3 protein. The table has tens of thousands of distinct CDR3 sequences, about 9.4% seen once. Regarding time point: patch test 1, 2 weeks after DPC sensitization. Stated treatment: therapeutic diphenylcyclopropenone sensitization with weekly scalp DPC. Looked up from germline, CDR1 is WSHSY and CDR2 is SAAADI. The CDR3 covers 14 residues. Deletions cut 6 bases from V and 4 bases from J, with 15 bases between. Source: whole blood, taken in connection with sensitization to the hapten diphenylcyclopropenone (DPC). J is TRBJ1-1 and V is TRBV10-2; D gene ambiguous. The sequence was collected from a woman aged 40-49 years with alopecia areata. Some clones in this sample may be carry-over from other donors' samples. The CDR3 here is CASRRYVRTTEAFF. CDR3 in DNA: TGCGCCAGCAGACGATATGTAAGGACCACTGAAGCTTTCTTT.